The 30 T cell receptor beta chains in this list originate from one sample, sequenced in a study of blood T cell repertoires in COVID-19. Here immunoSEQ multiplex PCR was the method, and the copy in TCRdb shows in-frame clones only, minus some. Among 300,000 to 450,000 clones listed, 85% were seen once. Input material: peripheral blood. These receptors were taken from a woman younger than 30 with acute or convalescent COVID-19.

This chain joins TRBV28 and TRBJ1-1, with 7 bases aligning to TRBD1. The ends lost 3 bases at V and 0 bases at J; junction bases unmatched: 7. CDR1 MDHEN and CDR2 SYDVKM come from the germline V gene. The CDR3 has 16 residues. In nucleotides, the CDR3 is TGTGCCAGCAGTTTTGTCGGACAGGAAATGAACACTGAAGCTTTCTTT. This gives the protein CASSFVGQEMNTEAFF.

The CDR3 bases are TGCGCCAGCAGCCAAGAGGGACAGTTGAACACTGAAGCTTTCTTT. This gives the protein CASSQEGQLNTEAFF. The rearrangement uses TRBV4-1 and TRBJ1-1, with TRBD1 matching 7 bases. This CDR3 is 15 amino acids long. Germline V lookup: CDR1 MGHRA, CDR2 YSYEKL. Trimming at V came to 0 bases and at J to 0 bases, leaving 1 base not matched to a gene.

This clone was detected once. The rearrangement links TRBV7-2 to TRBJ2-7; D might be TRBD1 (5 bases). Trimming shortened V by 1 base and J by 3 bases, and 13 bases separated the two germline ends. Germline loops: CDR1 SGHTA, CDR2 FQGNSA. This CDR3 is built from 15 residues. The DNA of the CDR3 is TGTGCCAGCAGCTTAGACCCAGGGTCCCTCTACGAGCAGTACTTC. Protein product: CASSLDPGSLYEQYF.

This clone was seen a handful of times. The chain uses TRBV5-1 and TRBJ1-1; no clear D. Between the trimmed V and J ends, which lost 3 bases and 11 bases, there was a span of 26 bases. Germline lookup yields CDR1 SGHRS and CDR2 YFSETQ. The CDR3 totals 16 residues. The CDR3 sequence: CASSSALKGPGSNAFF. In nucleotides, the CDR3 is TGCGCCAGCAGCTCGGCCTTAAAAGGGCCGGGATCGAATGCTTTCTTT.

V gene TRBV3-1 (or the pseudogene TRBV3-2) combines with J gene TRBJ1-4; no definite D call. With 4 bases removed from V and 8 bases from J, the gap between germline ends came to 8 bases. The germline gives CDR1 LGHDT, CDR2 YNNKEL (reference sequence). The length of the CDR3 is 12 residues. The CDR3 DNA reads TGTGCCAGCAGCCTTGAGAGGGAAAAACTGTTTTTT. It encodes CASSLEREKLFF.

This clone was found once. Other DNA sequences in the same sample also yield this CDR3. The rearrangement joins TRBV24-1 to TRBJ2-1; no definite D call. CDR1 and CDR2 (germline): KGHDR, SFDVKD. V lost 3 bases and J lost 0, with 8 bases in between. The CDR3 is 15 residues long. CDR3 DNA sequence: TGTGCCACCAGTGATCAGACTGGCTCCTACAATGAGCAGTTCTTC. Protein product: CATSDQTGSYNEQFF.

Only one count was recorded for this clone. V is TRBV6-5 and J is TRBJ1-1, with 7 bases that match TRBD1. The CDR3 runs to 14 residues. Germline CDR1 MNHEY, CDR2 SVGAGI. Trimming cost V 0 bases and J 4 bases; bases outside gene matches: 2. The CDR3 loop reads CASSYSTGRTEAFF. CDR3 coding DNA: TGTGCCAGCAGTTACTCGACAGGGCGCACTGAAGCTTTCTTT.

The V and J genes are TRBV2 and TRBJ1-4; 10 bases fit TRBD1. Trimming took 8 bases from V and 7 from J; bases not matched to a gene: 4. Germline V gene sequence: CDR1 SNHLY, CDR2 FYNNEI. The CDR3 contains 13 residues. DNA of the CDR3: TGTGCCAGCCGGTGGACAGGGGGTGAAAAACTGTTTTTT. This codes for CASRWTGGEKLFF.

This chain's CDR3 is CASTNPGQVVYGYTF. The CDR3 DNA is TGTGCCAGCACGAATCCGGGACAGGTCGTTTATGGCTACACCTTC. The chain uses TRBV2 and TRBJ1-2, with 8 bases lining up with TRBD1. CDR3 length: 15 residues. Germline lookup yields CDR1 SNHLY and CDR2 FYNNEI. The V segment lost 7 bases and the J segment 5 bases; nucleotides outside the gene matches: 12.

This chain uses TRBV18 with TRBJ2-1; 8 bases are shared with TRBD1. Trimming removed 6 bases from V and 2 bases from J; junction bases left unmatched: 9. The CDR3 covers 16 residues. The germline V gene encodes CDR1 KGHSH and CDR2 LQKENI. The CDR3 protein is CASSRSGQGTYNEQFF. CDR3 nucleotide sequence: TGTGCCAGCTCGCGTAGCGGACAGGGTACCTACAATGAGCAGTTCTTC.

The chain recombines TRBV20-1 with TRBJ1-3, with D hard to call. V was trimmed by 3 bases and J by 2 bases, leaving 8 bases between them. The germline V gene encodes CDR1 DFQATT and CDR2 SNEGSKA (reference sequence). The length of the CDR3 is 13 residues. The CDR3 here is CSASSGTGNTIYF. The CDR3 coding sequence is TGCAGTGCTAGTTCGGGAACTGGAAACACCATATATTTT.

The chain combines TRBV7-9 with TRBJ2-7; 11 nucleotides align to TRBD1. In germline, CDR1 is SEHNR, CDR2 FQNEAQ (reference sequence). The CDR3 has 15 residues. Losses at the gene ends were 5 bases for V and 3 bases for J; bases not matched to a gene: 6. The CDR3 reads CASSLGQGAIYEQYF. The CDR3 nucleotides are TGTGCCAGCAGCCTCGGACAGGGGGCTATCTACGAGCAGTACTTC.

Here the CDR3 reads CASSWGQGAWEQYF. The CDR3 nucleotides are TGTGCCAGCAGTTGGGGCCAGGGGGCTTGGGAGCAGTACTTC. J is TRBJ2-7 and V is TRBV6-2 or TRBV6-3; TRBD1 agrees at 8 bases. The CDR3 is made up of 14 amino acids. V dropped 4 bases and J dropped 7; count of bases not matched to a gene: 9. Germline V gene lookup returns CDR1 MNHEY and CDR2 SVGEGT.

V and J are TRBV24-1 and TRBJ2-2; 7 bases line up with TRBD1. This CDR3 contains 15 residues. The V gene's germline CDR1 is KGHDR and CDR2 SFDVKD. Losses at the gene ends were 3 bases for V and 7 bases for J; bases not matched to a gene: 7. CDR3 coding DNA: TGTGCCACCAGTGATACTTACAGGGGACGCGGGGAGCTGTTTTTT. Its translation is CATSDTYRGRGELFF.

In DNA, the CDR3 is TGTGCCAGCAGGAGAGACGGGGCAACTAATGAAAAACTGTTTTTT. Translation gives CASRRDGATNEKLFF. The chain carries TRBV2 and TRBJ1-4; no reliable D call. The CDR3 covers 15 residues. Germline lookup yields CDR1 SNHLY and CDR2 FYNNEI. Trimming removed 6 bases at V and 0 bases at J, with 11 bases between. Supplemented by reference TRBV2 and TRBJ1-4, the full variable domain reads EPEVTQTPSHQVTQMGQEVILRCVPISNHLYFYWYRQILGQKVEFLVSFYNNEISEKSEIFDDQFSVERPDGSNFTLKIRSTKLEDSAMYFCASRRDGATNEKLFFGSGTQLSVL.

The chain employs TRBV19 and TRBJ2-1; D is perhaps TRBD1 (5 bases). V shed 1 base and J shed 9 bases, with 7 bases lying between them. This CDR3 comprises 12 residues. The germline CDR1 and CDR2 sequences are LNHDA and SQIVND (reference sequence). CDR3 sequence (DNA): TGTGCCAGTAGTATAGGGACATTTGAGCAGTTCTTC. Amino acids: CASSIGTFEQFF.

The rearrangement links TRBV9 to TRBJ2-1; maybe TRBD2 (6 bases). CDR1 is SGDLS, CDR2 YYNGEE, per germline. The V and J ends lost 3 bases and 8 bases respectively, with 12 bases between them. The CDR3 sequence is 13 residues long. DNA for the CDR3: TGTGCCAGCAGCGACGGGGGTATCGATGAGCAGTTCTTC. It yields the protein CASSDGGIDEQFF.

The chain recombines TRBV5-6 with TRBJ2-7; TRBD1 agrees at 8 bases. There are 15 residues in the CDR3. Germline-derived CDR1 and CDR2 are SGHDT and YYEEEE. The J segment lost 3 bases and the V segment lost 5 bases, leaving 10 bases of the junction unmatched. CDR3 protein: CASSSGTGRFYEQYF. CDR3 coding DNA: TGTGCCAGCAGTTCCGGGACAGGCCGTTTCTACGAGCAGTACTTC.

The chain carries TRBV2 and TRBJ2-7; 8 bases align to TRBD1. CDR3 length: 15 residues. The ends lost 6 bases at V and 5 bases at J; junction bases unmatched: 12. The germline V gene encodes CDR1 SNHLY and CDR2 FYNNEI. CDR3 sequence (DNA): TGTGCCAGCAGGGCAGGGCAGGGGGCAGGGGACGAGCAGTACTTC. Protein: CASRAGQGAGDEQYF. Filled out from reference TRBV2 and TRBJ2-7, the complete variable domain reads EPEVTQTPSHQVTQMGQEVILRCVPISNHLYFYWYRQILGQKVEFLVSFYNNEISEKSEIFDDQFSVERPDGSNFTLKIRSTKLEDSAMYFCASRAGQGAGDEQYFGPGTRLTVT.

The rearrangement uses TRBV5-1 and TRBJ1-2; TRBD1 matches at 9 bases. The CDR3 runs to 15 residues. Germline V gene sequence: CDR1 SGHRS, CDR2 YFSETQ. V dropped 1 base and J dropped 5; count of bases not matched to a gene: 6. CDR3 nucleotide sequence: TGCGCCAGCAGCTTGAGCCGGGACAGGGCGTATGGCTACACCTTC. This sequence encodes CASSLSRDRAYGYTF.

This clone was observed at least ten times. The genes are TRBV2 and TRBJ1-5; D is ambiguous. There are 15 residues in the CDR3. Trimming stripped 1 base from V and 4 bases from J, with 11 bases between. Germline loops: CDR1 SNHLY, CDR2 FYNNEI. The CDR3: CASSEGVRRNQPQHF. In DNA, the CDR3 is TGTGCCAGCAGTGAAGGGGTAAGGCGGAATCAGCCCCAGCATTTT. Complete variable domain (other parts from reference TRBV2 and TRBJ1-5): EPEVTQTPSHQVTQMGQEVILRCVPISNHLYFYWYRQILGQKVEFLVSFYNNEISEKSEIFDDQFSVERPDGSNFTLKIRSTKLEDSAMYFCASSEGVRRNQPQHFGDGTRLSIL.

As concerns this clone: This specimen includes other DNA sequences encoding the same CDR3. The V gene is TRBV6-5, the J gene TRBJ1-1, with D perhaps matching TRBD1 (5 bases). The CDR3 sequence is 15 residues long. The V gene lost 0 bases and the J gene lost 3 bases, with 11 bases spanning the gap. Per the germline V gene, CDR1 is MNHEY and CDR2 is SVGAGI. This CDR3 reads CASSYSTGGDTEAFF. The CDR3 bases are TGTGCCAGCAGTTACTCGACGGGGGGGGACACTGAAGCTTTCTTT.

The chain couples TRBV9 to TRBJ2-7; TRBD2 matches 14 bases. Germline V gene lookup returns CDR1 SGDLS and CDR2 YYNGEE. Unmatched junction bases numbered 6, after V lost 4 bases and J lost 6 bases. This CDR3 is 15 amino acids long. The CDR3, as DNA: TGTGCCAGCAGCCCGGCCGGGACTAGCGGGAGCGAGCAGTACTTC. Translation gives CASSPAGTSGSEQYF.

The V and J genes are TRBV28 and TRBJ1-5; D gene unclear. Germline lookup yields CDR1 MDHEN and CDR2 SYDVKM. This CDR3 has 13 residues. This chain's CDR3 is CASAGVSNQPQHF. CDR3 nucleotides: TGTGCTTCAGCCGGGGTCTCTAATCAGCCCCAGCATTTT.

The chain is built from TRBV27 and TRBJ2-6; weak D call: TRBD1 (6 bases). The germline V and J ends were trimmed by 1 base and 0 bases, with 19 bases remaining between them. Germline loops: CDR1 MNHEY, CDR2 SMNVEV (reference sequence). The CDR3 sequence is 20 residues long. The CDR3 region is CASSLFVDRPSLSGANVLTF. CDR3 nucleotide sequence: TGTGCCAGCAGTTTATTTGTGGACAGACCGAGCCTCTCTGGGGCCAACGTCCTGACTTTC.

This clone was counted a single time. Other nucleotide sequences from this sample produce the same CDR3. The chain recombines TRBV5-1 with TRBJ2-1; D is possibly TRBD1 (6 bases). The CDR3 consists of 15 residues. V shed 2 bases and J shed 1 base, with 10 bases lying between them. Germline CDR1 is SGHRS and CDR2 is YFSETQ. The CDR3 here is CASSLGQGSYNEQFF. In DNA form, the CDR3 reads TGCGCCAGCAGCTTAGGGCAGGGGTCCTACAATGAGCAGTTCTTC. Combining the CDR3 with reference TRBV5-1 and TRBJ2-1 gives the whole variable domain KAGVTQTPRYLIKTRGQQVTLSCSPISGHRSVSWYQQTPGQGLQFLFEYFSETQRNKGNFPGRFSGRQFSNSRSEMNVSTLELGDSALYLCASSLGQGSYNEQFFGPGTRLTVL.

CDR3 nucleotide sequence: TGTGCCAGCAACCCAGGACAGCCCGCTGGTGGCTACACCTTC. It codes for CASNPGQPAGGYTF. This rearrangement joins TRBV2 to TRBJ1-2; D perhaps matches TRBD1 (6 bases). This CDR3 has 14 residues. CDR1 is SNHLY, CDR2 FYNNEI, per germline. V was pared by 7 bases and J by 7 bases, with 19 bases between.

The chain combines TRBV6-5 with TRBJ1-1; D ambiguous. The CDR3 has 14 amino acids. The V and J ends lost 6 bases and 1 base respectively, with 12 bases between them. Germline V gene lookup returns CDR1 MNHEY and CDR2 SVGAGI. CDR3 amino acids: CASREGFTNTEAFF. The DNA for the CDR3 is TGTGCCAGCAGGGAGGGCTTTACGAACACTGAAGCTTTCTTT.

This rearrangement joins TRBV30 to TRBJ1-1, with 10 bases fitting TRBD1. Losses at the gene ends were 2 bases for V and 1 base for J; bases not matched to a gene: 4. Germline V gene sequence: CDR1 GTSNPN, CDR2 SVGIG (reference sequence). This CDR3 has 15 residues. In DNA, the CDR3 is TGTGCCTGGAGTCCGGGACAGGGGCCGAACACTGAAGCTTTCTTT. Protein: CAWSPGQGPNTEAFF.

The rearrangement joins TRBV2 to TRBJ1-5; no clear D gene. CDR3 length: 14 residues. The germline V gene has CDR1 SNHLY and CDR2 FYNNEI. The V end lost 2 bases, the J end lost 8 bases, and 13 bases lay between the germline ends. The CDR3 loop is CASSEIEGREPQHF. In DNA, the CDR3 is TGTGCCAGCAGTGAAATAGAGGGTAGGGAGCCCCAGCATTTT.